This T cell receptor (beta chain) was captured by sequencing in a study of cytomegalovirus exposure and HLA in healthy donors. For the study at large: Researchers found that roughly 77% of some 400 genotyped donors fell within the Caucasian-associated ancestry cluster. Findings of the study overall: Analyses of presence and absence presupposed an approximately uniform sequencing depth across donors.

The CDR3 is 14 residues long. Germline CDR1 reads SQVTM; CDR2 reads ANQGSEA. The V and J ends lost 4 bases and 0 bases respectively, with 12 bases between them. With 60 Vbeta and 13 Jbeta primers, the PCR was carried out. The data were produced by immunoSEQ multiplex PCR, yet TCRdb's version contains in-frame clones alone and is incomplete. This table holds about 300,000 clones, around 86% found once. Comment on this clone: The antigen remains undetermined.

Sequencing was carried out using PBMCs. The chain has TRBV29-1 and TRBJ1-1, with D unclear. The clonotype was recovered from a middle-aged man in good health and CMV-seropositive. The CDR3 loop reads CSVAGDRLNTEAFF. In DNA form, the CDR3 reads TGCAGCGTTGCGGGTGACCGCCTGAACACTGAAGCTTTCTTT.